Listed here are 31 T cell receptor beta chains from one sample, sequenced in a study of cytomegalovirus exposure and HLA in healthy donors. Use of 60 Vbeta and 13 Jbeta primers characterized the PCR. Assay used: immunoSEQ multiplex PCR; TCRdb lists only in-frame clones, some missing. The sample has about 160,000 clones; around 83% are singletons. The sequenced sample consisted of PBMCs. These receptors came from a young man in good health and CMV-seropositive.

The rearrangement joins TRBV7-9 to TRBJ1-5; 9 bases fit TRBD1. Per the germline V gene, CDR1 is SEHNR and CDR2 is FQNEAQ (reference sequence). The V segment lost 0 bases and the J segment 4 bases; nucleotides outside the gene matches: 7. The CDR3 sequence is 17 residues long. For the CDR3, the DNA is TGTGCCAGCAGCTTAGCTACAGGGGGCGCAGGAAATCAGCCCCAGCATTTT. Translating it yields CASSLATGGAGNQPQHF.

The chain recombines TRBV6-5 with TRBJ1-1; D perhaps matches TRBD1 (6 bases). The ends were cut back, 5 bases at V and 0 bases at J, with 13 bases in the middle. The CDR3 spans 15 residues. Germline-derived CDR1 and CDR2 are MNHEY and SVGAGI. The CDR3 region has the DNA TGTGCCAGCAGTCCCGCGACAGGTATGAACACTGAAGCTTTCTTT. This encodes CASSPATGMNTEAFF.

The chain's CDR3 is CASSRVSPSPRDTQYF. The CDR3 DNA sequence: TGTGCCAGCAGTCGAGTCTCGCCCTCCCCCCGAGATACGCAGTATTTT. This chain links TRBV6-6 with TRBJ2-3; D not certain. The V end was cut by 5 bases, the J end by 5 bases, with 20 bases between. The CDR3 totals 16 residues. Germline lookup yields CDR1 MNHNY and CDR2 SVGAGI (reference sequence).

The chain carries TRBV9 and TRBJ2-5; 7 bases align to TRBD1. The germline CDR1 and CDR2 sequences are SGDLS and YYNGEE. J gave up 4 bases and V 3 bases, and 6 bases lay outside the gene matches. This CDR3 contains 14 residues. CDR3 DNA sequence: TGTGCCAGCAGCGCCGGGACAGCCCTAGAGACCCAGTACTTC. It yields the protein CASSAGTALETQYF.

The CDR3 DNA reads TGCGCCAGCAGCCAAGCGTGGAGCGGGGGGACCGGGGAGCTGTTTTTT. It specifies CASSQAWSGGTGELFF. This chain links TRBV4-1 with TRBJ2-2, with 9 bases that match TRBD2. The ends lost 1 base at V and 5 bases at J; junction bases unmatched: 5. CDR3 length: 16 amino acids. CDR1 is MGHRA, CDR2 YSYEKL, per germline.

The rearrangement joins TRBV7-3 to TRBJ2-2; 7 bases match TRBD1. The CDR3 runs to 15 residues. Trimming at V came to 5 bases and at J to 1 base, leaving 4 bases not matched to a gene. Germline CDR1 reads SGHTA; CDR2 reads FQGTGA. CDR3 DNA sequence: TGTGCCAGCAGCGCACAGGGGATGAACACCGGGGAGCTGTTTTTT. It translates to CASSAQGMNTGELFF.

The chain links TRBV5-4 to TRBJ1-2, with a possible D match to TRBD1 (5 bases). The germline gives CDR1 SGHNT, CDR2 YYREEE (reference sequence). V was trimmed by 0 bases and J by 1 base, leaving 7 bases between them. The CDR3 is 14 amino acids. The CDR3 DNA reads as TGTGCCAGCAGCTTGGATGACAGTAACTATGGCTACACCTTC. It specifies CASSLDDSNYGYTF. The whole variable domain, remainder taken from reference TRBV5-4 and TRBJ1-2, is ETGVTQSPTHLIKTRGQQVTLRCSSQSGHNTVSWYQQALGQGPQFIFQYYREEENGRGNFPPRFSGLQFPNYSSELNVNALELDDSALYLCASSLDDSNYGYTFGSGTRLTVV.

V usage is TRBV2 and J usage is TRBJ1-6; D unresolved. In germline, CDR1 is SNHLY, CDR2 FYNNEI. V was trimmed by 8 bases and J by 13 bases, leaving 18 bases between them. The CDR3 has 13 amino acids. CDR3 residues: CASVQQSLTPLHF. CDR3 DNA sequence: TGTGCCAGCGTACAGCAAAGTCTAACTCCCCTCCACTTT.

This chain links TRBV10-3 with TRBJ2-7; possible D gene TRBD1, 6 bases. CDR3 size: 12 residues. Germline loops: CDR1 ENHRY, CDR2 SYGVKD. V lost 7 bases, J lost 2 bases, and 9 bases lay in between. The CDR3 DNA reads TGTGCCATCAACTCAGGGGCCTACGAGCAGTACTTC. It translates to CAINSGAYEQYF.

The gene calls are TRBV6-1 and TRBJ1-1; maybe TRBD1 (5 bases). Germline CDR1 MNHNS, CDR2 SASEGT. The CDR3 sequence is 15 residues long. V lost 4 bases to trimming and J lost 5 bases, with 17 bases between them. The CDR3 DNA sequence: TGTGCCAGCAGTGTAAGTGGACGGGGGAGGACTGAAGCTTTCTTT. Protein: CASSVSGRGRTEAFF.

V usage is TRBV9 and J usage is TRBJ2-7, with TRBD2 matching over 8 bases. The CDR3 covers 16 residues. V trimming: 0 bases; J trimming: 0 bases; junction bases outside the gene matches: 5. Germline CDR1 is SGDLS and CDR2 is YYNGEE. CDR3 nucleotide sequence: TGTGCCAGCAGCGTAGGAGCGGGGGCCGGCTCCTACGAGCAGTACTTC. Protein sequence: CASSVGAGAGSYEQYF. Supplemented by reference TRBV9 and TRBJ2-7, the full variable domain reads DSGVTQTPKHLITATGQRVTLRCSPRSGDLSVYWYQQSLDQGLQFLIQYYNGEERAKGNILERFSAQQFPDLHSELNLSSLELGDSALYFCASSVGAGAGSYEQYFGPGTRLTVT.

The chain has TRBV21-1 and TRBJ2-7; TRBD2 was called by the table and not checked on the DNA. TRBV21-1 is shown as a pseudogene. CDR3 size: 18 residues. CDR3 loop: CASSQNGVVAGPSYEQYF. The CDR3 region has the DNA TGTGCCAGCAGTCAAAACGGGGTCGTAGCGGGGCCCTCCTACGAGCAGTACTTC.

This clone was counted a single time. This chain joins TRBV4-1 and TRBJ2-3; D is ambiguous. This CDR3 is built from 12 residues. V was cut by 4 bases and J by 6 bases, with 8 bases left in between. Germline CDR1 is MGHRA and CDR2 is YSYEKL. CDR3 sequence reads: CASSPEEDTQYF. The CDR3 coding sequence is TGCGCCAGCAGCCCCGAGGAGGATACGCAGTATTTT.

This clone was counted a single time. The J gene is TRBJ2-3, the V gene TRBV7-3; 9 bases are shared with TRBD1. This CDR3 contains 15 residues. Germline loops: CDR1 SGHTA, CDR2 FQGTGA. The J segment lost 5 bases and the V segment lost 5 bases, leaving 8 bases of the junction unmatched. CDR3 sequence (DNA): TGTGCCAGCAGCGCCCTGGGACAGGGCGTAGATACGCAGTATTTT. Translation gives CASSALGQGVDTQYF.

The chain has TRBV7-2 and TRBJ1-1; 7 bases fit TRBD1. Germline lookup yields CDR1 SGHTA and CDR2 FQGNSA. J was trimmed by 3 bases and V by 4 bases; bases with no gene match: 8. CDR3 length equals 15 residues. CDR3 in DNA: TGTGCCAGCAGCTCGGGGCGACAGGGACACACTGAAGCTTTCTTT. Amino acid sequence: CASSSGRQGHTEAFF.

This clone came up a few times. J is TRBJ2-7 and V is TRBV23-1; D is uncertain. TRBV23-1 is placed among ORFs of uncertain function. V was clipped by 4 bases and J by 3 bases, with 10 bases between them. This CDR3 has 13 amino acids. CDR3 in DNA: TGCGCCAGCAGTCGATTATGGAGCTACGAGCAGTACTTC. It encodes CASSRLWSYEQYF.

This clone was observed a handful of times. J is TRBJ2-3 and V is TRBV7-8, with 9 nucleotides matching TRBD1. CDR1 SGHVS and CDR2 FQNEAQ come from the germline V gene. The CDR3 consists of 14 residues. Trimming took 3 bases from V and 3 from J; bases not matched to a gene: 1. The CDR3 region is CASSLGQGTDTQYF. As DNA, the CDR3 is TGTGCCAGCAGCTTGGGACAGGGAACAGATACGCAGTATTTT.

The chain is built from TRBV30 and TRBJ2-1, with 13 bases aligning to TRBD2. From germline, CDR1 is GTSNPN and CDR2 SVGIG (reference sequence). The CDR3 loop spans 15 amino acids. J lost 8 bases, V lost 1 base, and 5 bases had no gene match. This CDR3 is CAWSALAGGPHEQFF. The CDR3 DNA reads TGTGCCTGGAGTGCACTAGCGGGGGGGCCACATGAGCAGTTCTTC.

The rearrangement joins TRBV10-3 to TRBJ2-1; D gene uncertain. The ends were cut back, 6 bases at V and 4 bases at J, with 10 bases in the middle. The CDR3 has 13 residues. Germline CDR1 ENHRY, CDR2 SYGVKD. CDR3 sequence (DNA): TGTGCCATCAGCGGCGGATCGTACAATGAGCAGTTCTTC. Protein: CAISGGSYNEQFF.

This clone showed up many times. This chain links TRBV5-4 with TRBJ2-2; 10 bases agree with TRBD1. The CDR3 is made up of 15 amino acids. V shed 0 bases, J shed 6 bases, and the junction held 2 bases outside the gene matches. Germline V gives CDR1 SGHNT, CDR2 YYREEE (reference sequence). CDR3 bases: TGTGCCAGCAGCTTGGAAGGGACAGGGGCCGGGGAGCTGTTTTTT. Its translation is CASSLEGTGAGELFF.

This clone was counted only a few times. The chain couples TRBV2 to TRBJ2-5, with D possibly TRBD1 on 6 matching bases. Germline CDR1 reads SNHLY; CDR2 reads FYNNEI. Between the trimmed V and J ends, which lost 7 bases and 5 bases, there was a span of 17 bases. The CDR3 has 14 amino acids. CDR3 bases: TGTGCCAGCACCCGGGTGGGGGCTCGGGAGACCCAGTACTTC. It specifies CASTRVGARETQYF. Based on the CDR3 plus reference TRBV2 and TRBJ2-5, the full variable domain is EPEVTQTPSHQVTQMGQEVILRCVPISNHLYFYWYRQILGQKVEFLVSFYNNEISEKSEIFDDQFSVERPDGSNFTLKIRSTKLEDSAMYFCASTRVGARETQYFGPGTRLLVL.

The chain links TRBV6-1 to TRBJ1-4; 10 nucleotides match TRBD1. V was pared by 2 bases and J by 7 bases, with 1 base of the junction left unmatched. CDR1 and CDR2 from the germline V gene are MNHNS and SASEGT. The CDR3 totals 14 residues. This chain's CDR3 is CASSERDRGEKLFF. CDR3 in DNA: TGTGCCAGCAGTGAAAGGGACAGGGGTGAAAAACTGTTTTTT.

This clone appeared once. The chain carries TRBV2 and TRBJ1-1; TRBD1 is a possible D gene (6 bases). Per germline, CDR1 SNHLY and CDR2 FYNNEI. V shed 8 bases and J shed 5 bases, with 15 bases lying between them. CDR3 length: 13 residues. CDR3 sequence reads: CASQTGEGTEAFF. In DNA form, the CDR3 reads TGTGCCAGCCAGACAGGAGAGGGGACTGAAGCTTTCTTT.

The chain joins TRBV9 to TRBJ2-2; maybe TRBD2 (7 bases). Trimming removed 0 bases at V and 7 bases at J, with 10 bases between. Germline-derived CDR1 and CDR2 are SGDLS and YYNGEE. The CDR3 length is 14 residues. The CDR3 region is CASSVAGGNGELFF. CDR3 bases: TGTGCCAGCAGCGTAGCGGGGGGCAACGGGGAGCTGTTTTTT. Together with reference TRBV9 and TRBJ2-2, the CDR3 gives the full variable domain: DSGVTQTPKHLITATGQRVTLRCSPRSGDLSVYWYQQSLDQGLQFLIQYYNGEERAKGNILERFSAQQFPDLHSELNLSSLELGDSALYFCASSVAGGNGELFFGEGSRLTVL.

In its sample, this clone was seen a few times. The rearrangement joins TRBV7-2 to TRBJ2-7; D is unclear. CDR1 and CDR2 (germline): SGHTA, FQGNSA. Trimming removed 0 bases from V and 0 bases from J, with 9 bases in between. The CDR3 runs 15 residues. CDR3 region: CASSLAELSSYEQYF. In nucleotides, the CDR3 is TGTGCCAGCAGCTTAGCCGAGCTAAGCTCCTACGAGCAGTACTTC.

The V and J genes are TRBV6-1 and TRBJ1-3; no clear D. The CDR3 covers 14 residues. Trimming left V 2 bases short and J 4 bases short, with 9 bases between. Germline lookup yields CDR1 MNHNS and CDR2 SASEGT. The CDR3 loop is CASSEHGSGNTIYF. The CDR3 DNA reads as TGTGCCAGCAGTGAACACGGTTCAGGAAACACCATATATTTT.

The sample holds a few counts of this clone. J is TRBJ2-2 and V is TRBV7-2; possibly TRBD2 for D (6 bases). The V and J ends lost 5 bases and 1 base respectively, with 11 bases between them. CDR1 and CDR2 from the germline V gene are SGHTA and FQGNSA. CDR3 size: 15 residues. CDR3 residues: CASSARTMNTGELFF. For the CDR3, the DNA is TGTGCCAGCAGCGCGAGGACTATGAACACCGGGGAGCTGTTTTTT. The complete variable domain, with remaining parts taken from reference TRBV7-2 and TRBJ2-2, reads GAGVSQSPSNKVTEKGKDVELRCDPISGHTALYWYRQSLGQGLEFLIYFQGNSAPDKSGLPSDRFSAERTGGSVSTLTIQRTQQEDSAVYLCASSARTMNTGELFFGEGSRLTVL.

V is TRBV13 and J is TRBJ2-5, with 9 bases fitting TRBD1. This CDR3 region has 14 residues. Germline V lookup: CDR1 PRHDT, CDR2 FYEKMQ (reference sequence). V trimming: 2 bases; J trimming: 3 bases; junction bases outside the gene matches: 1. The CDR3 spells CASSLRQGEETQYF. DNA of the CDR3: TGTGCCAGCAGCTTAAGACAGGGGGAAGAGACCCAGTACTTC.

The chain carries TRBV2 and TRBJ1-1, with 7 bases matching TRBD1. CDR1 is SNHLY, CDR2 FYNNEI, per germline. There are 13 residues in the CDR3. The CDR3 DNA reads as TGTACAAGTCTGGACAGGATGAACACTGAAGCTTTCTTT. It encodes CTSLDRMNTEAFF.

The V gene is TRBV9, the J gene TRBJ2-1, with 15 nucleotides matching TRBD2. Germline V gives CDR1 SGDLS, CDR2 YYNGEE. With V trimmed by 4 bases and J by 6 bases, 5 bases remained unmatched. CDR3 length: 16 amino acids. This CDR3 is CASSRGTSGGFNEQFF. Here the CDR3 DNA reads TGTGCCAGCAGCAGAGGGACTAGCGGGGGGTTCAATGAGCAGTTCTTC.

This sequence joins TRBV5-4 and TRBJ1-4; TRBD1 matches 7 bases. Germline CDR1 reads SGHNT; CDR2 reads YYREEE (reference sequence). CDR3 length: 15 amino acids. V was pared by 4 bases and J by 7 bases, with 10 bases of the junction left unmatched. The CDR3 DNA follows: TGTGCCAGCAGCGCCGGACAGGCCGGGGGTGAAAAACTGTTTTTT. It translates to CASSAGQAGGEKLFF.